These 24 T cell receptor beta chains were all obtained from the same sample, sequenced in a study of cytomegalovirus exposure and HLA in healthy donors. PCR involved 60 Vbeta and 13 Jbeta primers. This table comes from immunoSEQ multiplex PCR, and its TCRdb copy is limited to in-frame clones, with some not included. The table has 160,000 or so clones, 70% to 90% seen once; the top ten hold 2% to 2.5%. Specimen: PBMCs. These receptors were taken from a young woman in good health and CMV-seronegative.

The V call is TRBV30, the J call TRBJ2-5, with 14 bases aligning to TRBD2. CDR1 and CDR2 from the germline V gene are GTSNPN and SVGIG (reference sequence). Trimming cost V 3 bases and J 5 bases; bases outside gene matches: 8. The CDR3 sequence is 16 residues long. Here the CDR3 reads CAWRAGLAGGWETQYF. Written as DNA, the CDR3 is TGTGCCTGGAGGGCCGGACTAGCGGGAGGATGGGAGACCCAGTACTTC. Full variable domain (missing parts from reference TRBV30 and TRBJ2-5): SQTIHQWPATLVQPVGSPLSLECTVEGTSNPNLYWYRQAAGRGLQLLFYSVGIGQISSEVPQNLSASRPQDRQFILSSKKLLLSDSGFYLCAWRAGLAGGWETQYFGPGTRLLVL.

The CDR3 DNA reads as TGTGCCAGCTTCCCCCTTGGGAGGACCGATCTAGCCAAAAACATTCAGTACTTC. It yields the protein CASFPLGRTDLAKNIQYF. The chain employs TRBV27 and TRBJ2-4; D is perhaps TRBD2 (6 bases). V was trimmed by 8 bases and J by 0 bases, leaving 23 bases between them. The germline gives CDR1 MNHEY, CDR2 SMNVEV (reference sequence). This CDR3 spans 18 amino acids.

The chain uses TRBV14 and TRBJ2-5; D may be TRBD1 (6 bases). This CDR3 contains 16 residues. The germline CDR1 and CDR2 sequences are SGHDN and FVKESK. The V end lost 1 base, the J end lost 1 base, and 13 bases lay between the germline ends. This chain's CDR3 is CASSQARQAFQETQYF. Written as DNA, the CDR3 is TGTGCCAGCAGCCAAGCCCGACAGGCCTTCCAAGAGACCCAGTACTTC.

The CDR3 here is CASSGGAAQTNGYTF. Here the CDR3 DNA reads TGTGCCAGCAGCGGGGGGGCAGCTCAAACGAATGGCTACACCTTC. J is TRBJ1-2 and V is TRBV28, with D possibly TRBD1 on 6 matching bases. With 6 bases removed from V and 6 bases from J, the gap between germline ends came to 20 bases. The V gene's germline CDR1 is MDHEN and CDR2 SYDVKM. The CDR3 sequence is 15 residues long.

J is TRBJ2-3 and V is TRBV19; 9 bases fit TRBD2. The V and J ends lost 0 bases and 2 bases, in that order; junction bases with no gene match: 3. This CDR3 is 16 amino acids long. CDR1 is LNHDA, CDR2 SQIVND, per germline (reference sequence). CDR3 sequence: CASSIDASGITDTQYF. The CDR3 DNA follows: TGTGCCAGTAGTATAGACGCTAGCGGGATCACAGATACGCAGTATTTT. Based on the CDR3 plus reference TRBV19 and TRBJ2-3, the full variable domain is DGGITQSPKYLFRKEGQNVTLSCEQNLNHDAMYWYRQDPGQGLRLIYYSQIVNDFQKGDIAEGYSVSREKKESFPLTVTSAQKNPTAFYLCASSIDASGITDTQYFGPGTRLTVL.

The rearrangement uses TRBV4-3 and TRBJ2-5, with 10 bases identical to TRBD2. CDR3 length: 16 residues. Trimming removed 1 base from V and 4 bases from J; junction bases left unmatched: 6. CDR1 and CDR2 (germline): LGHNA, YSLEER. The CDR3 DNA sequence: TGCGCCAGCAGCCAAGGACTAGCGGGCCCTCGAGAGACCCAGTACTTC. It translates to CASSQGLAGPRETQYF.

The chain joins TRBV7-2 to TRBJ1-3; D perhaps matches TRBD1 (5 bases). Germline-derived CDR1 and CDR2 are SGHTA and FQGNSA. There are 17 residues in the CDR3. V lost 5 bases to trimming and J lost 4 bases, with 21 bases between them. CDR3 sequence (DNA): TGTGCCAGCAGCCTCAATAGGCGATTGGGGGGGGGAAACACCATATATTTT. Residues: CASSLNRRLGGGNTIYF.

This clone showed up just a few times. The V call is TRBV28, the J call TRBJ1-5, with D possibly matching TRBD1 (5 bases). This CDR3 has 12 amino acids. Trimming removed 3 bases at V and 11 bases at J, with 11 bases between. Germline V gives CDR1 MDHEN, CDR2 SYDVKM. The CDR3 DNA follows: TGTGCCAGCAGTTTCCCGCCCAGGGCCCAGCATTTT. Its protein is CASSFPPRAQHF.

This chain connects TRBV19 to TRBJ1-5; the match to TRBD1 covers 8 bases. Germline V lookup: CDR1 LNHDA, CDR2 SQIVND (reference sequence). V lost 3 bases, J lost 5 bases, and 6 bases stayed unmatched. CDR3 size: 15 residues. CDR3 residues: CASSIRQGIDQPQHF. DNA of the CDR3: TGTGCCAGTAGTATCCGACAGGGGATCGATCAGCCCCAGCATTTT.

On this clone itself: Other DNA sequences in this sample translate to the same CDR3. The chain recombines TRBV30 with TRBJ2-5; D remains unclear. The V gene lost 1 base and the J gene lost 4 bases, with 7 bases spanning the gap. This CDR3 has 12 residues. The germline gives CDR1 GTSNPN, CDR2 SVGIG (reference sequence). CDR3 bases: TGTGCCTGGAGTGGACAAGGAGAGACCCAGTACTTC. It translates to CAWSGQGETQYF.

The V gene is TRBV7-2, the J gene TRBJ2-5; perhaps TRBD1 as D (6 bases). Between the trimmed V and J ends, which lost 5 bases and 2 bases, there was a span of 12 bases. This CDR3 is 14 amino acids long. CDR1 and CDR2 (germline): SGHTA, FQGNSA. The CDR3 reads CASSQVGGQETQYF. The CDR3 DNA follows: TGTGCCAGCAGCCAAGTAGGGGGACAAGAGACCCAGTACTTC.

This clone was picked up a small number of times. The genes are TRBV18 and TRBJ1-6, with TRBD1 matching 8 bases. The CDR3 is 16 residues long. Germline CDR1 and CDR2: KGHSH and LQKENI. Losses at the gene ends were 0 bases for V and 7 bases for J; bases not matched to a gene: 5. The CDR3 DNA sequence: TGTGCCAGCTCACCACCAAACCGGACAGGGAATTCACCCCTCCACTTT. It translates to CASSPPNRTGNSPLHF.

The chain is built from TRBV5-1 and TRBJ1-5, with TRBD1 matching over 8 bases. CDR3 length: 14 amino acids. Unmatched junction bases numbered 7, after V lost 4 bases and J lost 7 bases. CDR1 SGHRS and CDR2 YFSETQ come from the germline V gene. The CDR3 loop reads CASSSGQGGQPQHF. The DNA of the CDR3 is TGCGCCAGCAGCAGCGGACAGGGCGGCCAGCCCCAGCATTTT.

The chain joins TRBV30 to TRBJ2-5, with 9 bases fitting TRBD2. The J call may be mistaken, given a closer DNA end match to TRBJ2-7. Germline CDR1 reads GTSNPN; CDR2 reads SVGIG (reference sequence). The CDR3 consists of 13 residues. CDR3 in amino acids: CAWGGGVSYEQYF. The DNA of the CDR3 is TGTGCCTGGGGCGGGGGGGTCTCCTACGAGCAGTACTTC.

This clone was seen a few times. V and J are TRBV9 and TRBJ2-2, with D unclear. This CDR3 region has 14 residues. The V gene's germline CDR1 is SGDLS and CDR2 YYNGEE. Trimming cost V 0 bases and J 1 base, with 4 bases left between them. CDR3 sequence reads: CASSVALNTGELFF. The DNA of the CDR3 is TGTGCCAGCAGCGTAGCTCTGAACACCGGGGAGCTGTTTTTT.

The rearrangement uses TRBV7-2 and TRBJ1-5, with unresolved D. Looked up from germline, CDR1 is SGHTA and CDR2 is FQGNSA. The CDR3 loop spans 15 amino acids. V was trimmed by 6 bases and J by 0 bases, leaving 12 bases between them. CDR3: CASSLSRNSNQPQHF. The CDR3 DNA reads as TGTGCCAGCAGTCTCTCGAGGAATAGCAATCAGCCCCAGCATTTT.

The rearrangement joins TRBV11-2 to TRBJ2-7; 8 bases are a match to TRBD1. Germline CDR1 reads SGHAT; CDR2 reads FQNNGV. After removal of 2 bases from V and 3 bases from J, the junction contained 9 bases not matched to a gene. This CDR3 is built from 16 residues. In DNA, the CDR3 is TGTGCCAGCAGCTTACTACCCGGGACAGGTGACTACGAGCAGTACTTC. This sequence encodes CASSLLPGTGDYEQYF. Filled out from reference TRBV11-2 and TRBJ2-7, the complete variable domain reads EAGVAQSPRYKIIEKRQSVAFWCNPISGHATLYWYQQILGQGPKLLIQFQNNGVVDDSQLPKDRFSAERLKGVDSTLKIQPAKLEDSAVYLCASSLLPGTGDYEQYFGPGTRLTVT.

The rearrangement joins TRBV28 to TRBJ1-2, with a weak D call TRBD1 (5 bases). Trimming stripped 4 bases from V and 7 bases from J, with 13 bases between. This CDR3 is 13 amino acids long. The germline V gene encodes CDR1 MDHEN and CDR2 SYDVKM. CDR3 residues: CASSWAAGSGYTF. In nucleotides, the CDR3 is TGTGCCAGCAGTTGGGCAGCAGGGTCTGGCTACACCTTC.

The CDR3 loop reads CASRGPQVYGYTF. In DNA, the CDR3 is TGTGCCAGCAGGGGCCCACAGGTCTATGGCTACACCTTC. The chain recombines TRBV6-5 with TRBJ1-2; tentative D call: TRBD1 (5 bases). The V and J ends lost 6 bases and 4 bases respectively, with 12 bases between them. CDR1 and CDR2 (germline): MNHEY, SVGAGI. This CDR3 has 13 residues.

V usage is TRBV7-6 and J usage is TRBJ1-2; D is uncertain. CDR1 SGHVS and CDR2 FNYEAQ come from the germline V gene. V was clipped by 5 bases and J by 0 bases, with 10 bases between them. The CDR3 is 14 amino acids. Here the CDR3 reads CASSPSPANYGYTF. For the CDR3, the DNA is TGTGCCAGCAGCCCGAGCCCCGCTAACTATGGCTACACCTTC. Full variable domain (remainder filled in from reference TRBV7-6 and TRBJ1-2): GAGVSQSPRYKVTKRGQDVALRCDPISGHVSLYWYRQALGQGPEFLTYFNYEAQQDKSGLPNDRFSAERPEGSISTLTIQRTEQRDSAMYRCASSPSPANYGYTFGSGTRLTVV.

This chain links TRBV28 with TRBJ1-1; possibly TRBD1 for D (5 bases). The germline CDR1 and CDR2 sequences are MDHEN and SYDVKM. The CDR3 loop spans 14 amino acids. Trimming took off 2 bases at V and 4 bases at J, with 11 bases between the two ends. The DNA for the CDR3 is TGTGCCAGCAGTTTAAATCAGGGCGGCACTGAAGCTTTCTTT. Its protein product is CASSLNQGGTEAFF.

V gene TRBV6-1 combines with J gene TRBJ2-5; D is perhaps TRBD2 (7 bases). Between the trimmed V and J ends, which lost 7 bases and 5 bases, there was a span of 17 bases. In germline, CDR1 is MNHNS, CDR2 SASEGT. This CDR3 spans 14 amino acids. In DNA, the CDR3 is TGTGCCAGCACCAATGGGGGGGCTAGCGAGACCCAGTACTTC. Protein product: CASTNGGASETQYF.

The rearrangement uses TRBV19 and TRBJ1-6; 9 nucleotides line up with TRBD1. The CDR3 is 15 residues long. Germline V gene sequence: CDR1 LNHDA, CDR2 SQIVND (reference sequence). CDR3 sequence: CASRAGDRVNSPLHF. DNA for the CDR3: TGTGCTTCCAGGGCCGGGGACAGGGTAAATTCACCCCTCCACTTT.

The gene calls are TRBV28 and TRBJ1-2; D might be TRBD1 (5 bases). Trimming took 6 bases from V and 3 from J, leaving 11 bases between them. Germline V gives CDR1 MDHEN, CDR2 SYDVKM. This CDR3 is built from 13 residues. The CDR3 loop is CASSAGTYYGYTF. CDR3 in DNA: TGTGCCAGCAGCGCCGGGACTTACTATGGCTACACCTTC.